The present TCR beta chain was sequenced within a study of identical twins (TCRdb year 2016). A note on the overall study: TCR alpha and beta repertoires from monozygotic twins, unrelated adults of various ages and cord blood were deep-sequenced to test whether fetal clonotypes persist. To rule out contamination, replicate twin experiments were performed at different times with different library preparation protocols. Beyond this particular receptor, the publication reports: In beta out-of-frame sequences, excess twin sharing was weaker, because having fewer shared sequences lowered the signal-to-noise ratio. Compared with coincidental sharing between unrelated individuals, an excess of low generation-probability sequences was observed among out-of-frame TCR alpha sequences shared between twins. Because the same donors could not be followed over many years, the conclusions relied on cross-sectional statistical analysis. Abundant cord blood beta clonotypes had fewer insertions, young adult naive repertoires showed a similar but weaker trend, and memory repertoires showed no such trend. In monozygotic twins, out-of-frame TCR alpha sharing was systematically underestimated by recombination models, although the models agreed with sharing between unrelated individuals. Zero-insertion analyses could be partly confounded by invariant T cells such as MAIT and iNKT, although diverse VJ usage argued against such confounding for most clonotypes.

With regard to this clonotype: Its antigen target is currently unknown. No clone much larger than this one lies a single base away; base qualities are absent.

Germline trimming: 2 bases from V, 0 bases from J; junction bases outside gene matches: 3. The CDR3 holds 15 amino acids from the cysteine to the phenylalanine. Only the CDR3 DNA is retained, 45 bases long and in frame from the first base. CDR1 SGHVS and CDR2 FNYEAQ are derived from the germline V gene. Receptor amplification or capture employed 5' RACE. Sequenced on an Illumina HiSeq 2000. Template switching added a universal primer binding site, and the final cDNA carried a unique molecular identifier that allowed TCR cDNA molecules to be counted accurately. First-strand cDNA for TCR alpha and beta chains was synthesized from specific primers in the conserved constant-segment region. To control for contamination, every cDNA library was double barcoded, receiving both a SMART-Mk sample barcode and Illumina barcodes. TruSeq adapter sequences along with Illumina sample barcodes were introduced in two successive PCR steps. TCR alpha and beta cDNA libraries were sequenced on the Illumina HiSeq platform with custom primers. As for the authors' bioinformatics: MiGEC processed the raw reads to extract unique molecular identifiers, while MiXCR was used to determine the CDR3 positions. For each individual, recombination models were inferred using an EM algorithm with the repgenHMM and IGoR tools. Shared clonotypes were analyzed with the tcR package in R, and sharing was normalized by the product of cloneset sizes. To study raw recombination free of thymic and clonal selection effects, out-of-frame nonproductive sequences were analyzed. TCRdb reanalyzed the raw reads on its own, using fastp at Q25 for trimming and MiXCR for clone calling, and kept in-frame beta chains. Every distinct CDR3 protein forms one entry, paired with its most common genes and DNA. TCRdb assigned the V and J calls; the authors' analysis was not used. This sample gives 1.5 million or so distinct CDR3 sequences in total; more than 30% of them show up just once. The top ten hold approximately 0.25% of the sample.

Every donor was a healthy Caucasian. The sample comprised cord blood. This TCR was sampled from a newborn girl in good health. The rearrangement combines TRBV7-6 with TRBJ1-1; 7 of the junction bases match TRBD1. The CDR3 corresponds to CASSLTGVMNTEAFF. The sequence in DNA is TGTGCCAGCAGCTTAACAGGGGTCATGAACACTGAAGCTTTCTTT.